These 28 T cell receptor beta chains share one sample of origin, sequenced in a study of OX40 agonist ivuxolimab in advanced cancers. Generated by immunoSEQ multiplex PCR, the TCRdb table keeps only in-frame clones and is missing some. The sample shows some 15,000 clones, roughly four fifths of them seen only once. The sequenced sample was CD4+ or CD8+ T cells sorted from blood, obtained in a trial of the OX40 agonist ivuxolimab. The receptors were gathered from an adult with an advanced solid tumor such as melanoma, head and neck, liver or kidney cancer.

V is TRBV14 and J is TRBJ2-1, with 7 bases fitting TRBD2. In germline, CDR1 is SGHDN, CDR2 FVKESK. The length of the CDR3 is 17 residues. Trimming cost V 0 bases and J 10 bases; bases outside gene matches: 15. The CDR3 nucleotides are TGTGCCAGCAGCCAAGATTCGGGAATTAGCGGGCGTCCAGAGCAGTTCTTC. Its protein is CASSQDSGISGRPEQFF.

This clone was counted only a few times. V is TRBV9 and J is TRBJ1-3; TRBD1 might be the D (5 bases). The CDR3 runs 18 residues. Germline CDR1 is SGDLS and CDR2 is YYNGEE. V lost 0 bases to trimming and J lost 0 bases, with 16 bases between them. CDR3 sequence reads: CASSVGGRDDYSGNTIYF. In nucleotides, the CDR3 is TGTGCCAGCAGCGTAGGGGGCAGGGACGACTACTCTGGAAACACCATATATTTT.

The chain recombines TRBV19 with TRBJ2-1; 8 bases line up with TRBD2. Germline lookup yields CDR1 LNHDA and CDR2 SQIVND (reference sequence). The CDR3 runs to 12 residues. V lost 11 bases, J lost 8 bases, and 8 bases stayed unmatched. The CDR3 DNA reads as TGTGCCGTCCACGGGGGGGGCGATGAGCAGTTCTTC. The encoded protein is CAVHGGGDEQFF.

The genes are TRBV7-8 and TRBJ1-1; no reliable D call. The CDR3 runs 13 residues. V lost 2 bases, J lost 5 bases, and 9 bases lay in between. The V gene's germline CDR1 is SGHVS and CDR2 FQNEAQ. The CDR3 region is CASSLHQGTEAFF. The DNA of the CDR3 is TGTGCCAGCAGCTTACACCAAGGGACTGAAGCTTTCTTT.

The V and J genes are TRBV18 and TRBJ2-5, with 10 nucleotides matching TRBD1. Germline V gene lookup returns CDR1 KGHSH and CDR2 LQKENI. J was trimmed by 2 bases and V by 2 bases; bases with no gene match: 11. This CDR3 is built from 18 residues. CDR3 residues: CASSPLTPGQGLQETQYF. DNA of the CDR3: TGTGCCAGCTCACCATTAACTCCGGGACAGGGGCTTCAAGAGACCCAGTACTTC.

This chain uses TRBV10-3 with TRBJ1-2; tentatively, D is TRBD1 (6 bases). This CDR3 has 13 residues. Germline assignment: CDR1 ENHRY and CDR2 SYGVKD. Trimming stripped 10 bases from V and 4 bases from J, with 16 bases between. CDR3 nucleotide sequence: TGTGCCACCCGGGGGGGGCAAGGCTATGGCTACACCTTC. It is translated as CATRGGQGYGYTF.

The gene calls are TRBV14 and TRBJ2-7; D is possibly TRBD1 (6 bases). V shed 8 bases and J shed 3 bases, with 14 bases lying between them. The CDR3 has 13 amino acids. Looked up from germline, CDR1 is SGHDN and CDR2 is FVKESK. The CDR3 coding sequence is TGTGCCAGCGCCCCGACAGGAAACTACGAGCAGTACTTC. This encodes CASAPTGNYEQYF.

The rearrangement uses TRBV7-3 and TRBJ2-1; D is uncertain. Germline values: CDR1 SGHTA, CDR2 FQGTGA. Trimming removed 2 bases from V and 12 bases from J, with 17 bases in between. The CDR3 has 14 amino acids. The CDR3 DNA reads as TGTGCCAGCAGCTTATCTCCCAGAAGCCTAGGGCAGTTCTTC. As protein: CASSLSPRSLGQFF.

This chain joins TRBV4-3 and TRBJ2-5, with 11 bases that match TRBD2. The DNA end favors TRBJ2-7, so the J call may be wrong. Per the germline V gene, CDR1 is LGHNA and CDR2 is YSLEER. The CDR3 is 15 residues long. CDR3 in amino acids: CASSQGLAGNYEQYF. CDR3 coding DNA: TGCGCCAGCAGCCAAGGACTAGCGGGAAACTACGAGCAGTACTTC.

This clone has a handful of counts. The gene calls are TRBV12-5 and TRBJ2-2; 13 bases agree with TRBD2. The V segment lost 0 bases and the J segment 7 bases; nucleotides outside the gene matches: 11. Germline V gives CDR1 LGHNT, CDR2 FRNRAP. The CDR3 has 19 residues. The CDR3 loop reads CASGLVTGLAGDLIGELFF. The CDR3 region has the DNA TGTGCTAGTGGTTTGGTAACCGGACTAGCGGGAGATTTGATCGGGGAGCTGTTTTTT.

The gene calls are TRBV30 and TRBJ1-5; D ambiguous. The CDR3 extends over 15 amino acids. Trimming removed 0 bases at V and 0 bases at J, with 9 bases between. From germline, CDR1 is GTSNPN and CDR2 SVGIG (reference sequence). CDR3 in amino acids: CAWSVTVNSNQPQHF. The DNA for the CDR3 is TGTGCCTGGAGTGTGACTGTTAATAGCAATCAGCCCCAGCATTTT.

This sequence joins TRBV7-9 and TRBJ2-3; D gene unclear. The length of the CDR3 is 15 residues. The V end lost 3 bases, the J end lost 1 base, and 11 bases lay between the germline ends. From germline, CDR1 is SEHNR and CDR2 FQNEAQ (reference sequence). The CDR3 coding sequence is TGTGCCAGCAGCTTGAAACGGATGGGCACAGATACGCAGTATTTT. Translating it yields CASSLKRMGTDTQYF.

The chain couples TRBV7-9 to TRBJ2-7; TRBD1 is a possible D gene (6 bases). The CDR3 contains 16 residues. The germline gives CDR1 SEHNR, CDR2 FQNEAQ (reference sequence). V was clipped by 4 bases and J by 3 bases, with 19 bases between them. The chain's CDR3 is CASSSDIGGIGYEQYF. CDR3 nucleotides: TGTGCCAGCAGCTCGGATATAGGGGGAATCGGCTACGAGCAGTACTTC.

The V call is TRBV6-5, the J call TRBJ1-3, with no clear D. V lost 0 bases and J 4 bases, leaving 4 bases between the germline ends. The CDR3 is 13 amino acids. Germline CDR1 MNHEY, CDR2 SVGAGI. CDR3 coding DNA: TGTGCCAGCAGTTACTCAGGGGGAAACACCATATATTTT. Amino acids: CASSYSGGNTIYF.

The chain uses TRBV28 and TRBJ2-7; D call uncertain. Deletions cut 6 bases from V and 0 bases from J, with 21 bases between. Germline V gene sequence: CDR1 MDHEN, CDR2 SYDVKM. The CDR3 runs to 17 residues. The CDR3 protein is CASSGSRVDVSSYEQYF. Here the CDR3 DNA reads TGTGCCAGCAGCGGATCTAGGGTGGACGTGAGCTCCTACGAGCAGTACTTC.

The chain is built from TRBV27 and TRBJ1-2; a possible D gene is TRBD1 (6 bases). The germline gives CDR1 MNHEY, CDR2 SMNVEV (reference sequence). V lost 0 bases to trimming and J lost 8 bases, with 13 bases between them. This CDR3 region has 14 residues. The CDR3 region is CASSLSNRAEGYTF. DNA for the CDR3: TGTGCCAGCAGTTTATCGAACAGGGCCGAAGGCTACACCTTC.

The chain has TRBV19 and TRBJ2-1; no clear D gene. Between the trimmed V and J ends, which lost 5 bases and 5 bases, there was a span of 10 bases. This CDR3 region has 13 residues. Germline V CDR1 and CDR2: LNHDA, SQIVND (reference sequence). The DNA for the CDR3 is TGTGCCAGTAGTGGATACATGAACAATGAGCAGTTCTTC. Protein product: CASSGYMNNEQFF.

CDR3 region: CASSQSTSPNEQFF. CDR3 DNA: TGCGCCAGCAGCCAGTCGACTAGCCCCAATGAGCAGTTCTTC. The chain has TRBV4-1 and TRBJ2-1, with TRBD2 matching 7 bases. V was pared by 3 bases and J by 6 bases, with 5 bases of the junction left unmatched. Germline assignment: CDR1 MGHRA and CDR2 YSYEKL. This CDR3 region has 14 residues.

This chain links TRBV9 with TRBJ1-3, with 9 bases matching TRBD1. Germline CDR1 and CDR2: SGDLS and YYNGEE. The V gene end was trimmed by 4 bases and the J gene end by 3 bases; junction bases not matched to a gene: 5. The CDR3 is 15 residues long. In DNA, the CDR3 is TGTGCCAGCAGCCAAAGGACAGGGGATGGAAACACCATATATTTT. As protein: CASSQRTGDGNTIYF.

The chain employs TRBV2 and TRBJ1-2; D unclear. Germline V gene lookup returns CDR1 SNHLY and CDR2 FYNNEI. The CDR3 consists of 13 residues. Between the trimmed V and J ends, which lost 8 bases and 2 bases, there was a span of 12 bases. CDR3 sequence: CASSRGNNYGYTF. CDR3 coding DNA: TGTGCCAGCTCCCGTGGGAACAACTATGGCTACACCTTC. The full variable domain, rest sourced from reference TRBV2 and TRBJ1-2, is EPEVTQTPSHQVTQMGQEVILRCVPISNHLYFYWYRQILGQKVEFLVSFYNNEISEKSEIFDDQFSVERPDGSNFTLKIRSTKLEDSAMYFCASSRGNNYGYTFGSGTRLTVV.

V usage is TRBV28 and J usage is TRBJ1-5; D is undetermined. Germline-derived CDR1 and CDR2 are MDHEN and SYDVKM. Trimming stripped 3 bases from V and 4 bases from J, with 10 bases between. This CDR3 region has 14 residues. The DNA of the CDR3 is TGTGCCAGCAGTTTGTTGAGGGCTAATCAGCCCCAGCATTTT. It is translated as CASSLLRANQPQHF.

The chain uses TRBV27 and TRBJ2-7; 9 nucleotides line up with TRBD2. With V trimmed by 3 bases and J by 1 base, 1 base remained unmatched. Looked up from germline, CDR1 is MNHEY and CDR2 is SMNVEV (reference sequence). The CDR3 spans 14 residues. The CDR3 DNA reads TGTGCCAGCAGTTTTAGCGGGAGTTCCTACGAGCAGTACTTC. Amino acid sequence: CASSFSGSSYEQYF.

Concerning this clone itself: One junction end does not reproduce the germline sequence, and a read error may be involved. This chain connects TRBV6-6 to TRBJ1-2; TRBD1 might be the D (6 bases). CDR3 size: 14 residues. The germline CDR1 and CDR2 sequences are MNHNY and SVGAGI (reference sequence). The CDR3 DNA follows: TGTGCCACCAGTTACGGTCAGGGGCAGTATGGCTACACCTTC. Translation: CATSYGQGQYGYTF.

This clone came up once. The V call is TRBV27, the J call TRBJ2-1; D uncertain. Trimming stripped 2 bases from V and 6 bases from J, with 8 bases between. Germline CDR1 and CDR2: MNHEY and SMNVEV (reference sequence). The CDR3 extends over 13 amino acids. The CDR3 DNA reads as TGTGCCAGCAGTTTAAGTGAAGGCAATGAGCAGTTCTTC. This translates into CASSLSEGNEQFF.

The chain is built from TRBV7-8 and TRBJ1-2; the D gene is possibly TRBD1 (5 bases). CDR1 and CDR2 from the germline V gene are SGHVS and FQNEAQ. The CDR3 loop spans 15 amino acids. V was cut by 1 base and J by 4 bases, with 13 bases left in between. CDR3 DNA: TGTGCCAGCAGCTTAGAGGCAGGGACCGGCTATGGCTACACCTTC. Translated, it gives CASSLEAGTGYGYTF.

The genes are TRBV28 and TRBJ2-5, with a possible D match to TRBD1 (6 bases). The V end was cut by 6 bases, the J end by 4 bases, with 21 bases between. The CDR3 consists of 16 residues. Germline values: CDR1 MDHEN, CDR2 SYDVKM. CDR3 bases: TGTGCCAGCAGAAAACAGACAGGACTGGGTGGAGAGACCCAGTACTTC. This translates into CASRKQTGLGGETQYF.

V usage is TRBV19 and J usage is TRBJ2-1; 14 bases align to TRBD2. Germline V lookup: CDR1 LNHDA, CDR2 SQIVND (reference sequence). The CDR3 totals 16 residues. Unmatched junction bases numbered 7, after V lost 8 bases and J lost 4 bases. Here the CDR3 reads CASSSRTSGRYNEQFF. The CDR3 DNA is TGTGCCAGTTCTTCCCGGACTAGCGGGAGGTACAATGAGCAGTTCTTC.

This rearrangement joins TRBV4-2 to TRBJ2-5, with 8 bases that match TRBD2. This CDR3 region has 14 residues. V lost 4 bases and J lost 4; bases outside the gene matches: 5. The germline V gene encodes CDR1 LGHNA and CDR2 YNFKEQ. CDR3 sequence: CASSPKGLAETQYF. DNA for the CDR3: TGTGCCAGCAGCCCAAAAGGACTAGCAGAGACCCAGTACTTC.